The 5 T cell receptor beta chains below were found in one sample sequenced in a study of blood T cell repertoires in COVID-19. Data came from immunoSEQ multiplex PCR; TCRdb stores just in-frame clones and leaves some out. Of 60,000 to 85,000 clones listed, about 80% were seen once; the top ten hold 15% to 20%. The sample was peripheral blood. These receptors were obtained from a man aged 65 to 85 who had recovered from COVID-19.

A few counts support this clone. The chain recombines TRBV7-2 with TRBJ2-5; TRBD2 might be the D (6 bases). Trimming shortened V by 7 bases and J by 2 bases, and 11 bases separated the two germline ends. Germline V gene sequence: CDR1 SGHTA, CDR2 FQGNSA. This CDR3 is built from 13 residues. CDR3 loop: CASTGSLQETQYF. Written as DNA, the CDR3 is TGTGCCAGCACCGGGAGCCTGCAAGAGACCCAGTACTTC.

The CDR3 DNA follows: TGTGCCATCAGTGAGTCCCTAGGTAGGGGCCTTACGCCCCAGCATTTT. Translating it yields CAISESLGRGLTPQHF. This chain links TRBV10-3 with TRBJ1-5; TRBD1 is a possible D gene (5 bases). V dropped 0 bases and J dropped 9 bases, with 18 bases sitting between them. Germline loops: CDR1 ENHRY, CDR2 SYGVKD. The CDR3 runs to 16 residues.

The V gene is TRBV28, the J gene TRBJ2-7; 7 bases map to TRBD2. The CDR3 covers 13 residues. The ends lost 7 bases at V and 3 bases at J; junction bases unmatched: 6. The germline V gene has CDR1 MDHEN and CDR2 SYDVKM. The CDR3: CASISGTNYEQYF. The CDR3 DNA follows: TGTGCCAGCATTTCAGGGACTAACTACGAGCAGTACTTC.

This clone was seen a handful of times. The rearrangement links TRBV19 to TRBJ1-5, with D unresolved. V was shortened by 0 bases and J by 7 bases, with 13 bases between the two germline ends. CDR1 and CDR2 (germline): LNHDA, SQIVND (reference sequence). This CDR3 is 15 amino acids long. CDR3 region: CASSIETGSGQPQHF. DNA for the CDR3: TGTGCCAGTAGTATAGAGACCGGGAGCGGCCAGCCCCAGCATTTT.

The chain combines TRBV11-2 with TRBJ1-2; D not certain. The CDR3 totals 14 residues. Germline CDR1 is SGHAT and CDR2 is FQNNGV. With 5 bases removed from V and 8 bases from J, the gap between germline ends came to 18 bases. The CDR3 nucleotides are TGTGCCAGCAGCCGTACTAATGCGATGGAGGGCTACACCTTC. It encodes CASSRTNAMEGYTF.